This is a list of T cell receptor beta chains from one sample in a study of beta chain features in type 1 diabetes. Clones were read by immunoSEQ multiplex PCR, and TCRdb kept only the in-frame ones, dropping some. Here the sample spans a few hundred thousand clones, over 8.5% being singletons. The source material was central memory CD4+ T cells from blood. These receptors originate from a man aged 25 to 40 with type 1 diabetes. The CDR3 runs from the conserved cysteine through the conserved F or W. Each record gives: D gene, V gene, CDR3 length, clone size, J gene, CDR3 DNA, CDR3 protein. D genes are given only for firm matches. Expanded clones get a size class; other rows say once, few or many, or leave the size out.

D: .
V: TRBV19
length: 15
size: few
J: TRBJ2-7
DNA: TGTGCCAGTAGTCCCCAGGGGGGAACCACCTACGAGCAGTACTTC
CDR3: CASSPQGGTTYEQYF

D: TRBD2
V: TRBV2
length: 13
size: few
J: TRBJ2-5
DNA: TGTGCCAGCAGCTCCGGGGGGGGAGAGACCCAGTACTTC
CDR3: CASSSGGGETQYF

D: TRBD2
V: TRBV6-5
length: 14
size: .
J: TRBJ2-7
DNA: TGTGCCAGCAGTGAATTAGCGGGAGGCTACGAGCAGTACTTC
CDR3: CASSELAGGYEQYF

D: TRBD2
V: TRBV5-1
length: 23
size: .
J: TRBJ2-7
DNA: TGCGCCAGCAGCTTGCGTTCGGGACAGACTGACATAACTAGCGGGAGGTGGTCCTACGAGCAGTACTTC
CDR3: CASSLRSGQTDITSGRWSYEQYF

D: .
V: TRBV7-2
length: 15
size: few
J: TRBJ2-7
DNA: TGTGCCAGCACCGGGGTGGTGGGCTCCCCCTACGAGCAGTACTTC
CDR3: CASTGVVGSPYEQYF

D: TRBD1
V: TRBV28
length: 14
size: .
J: TRBJ1-2
DNA: TGTGCCAGCAGTTCAGGGGGAGCCAACTATGGCTACACCTTC
CDR3: CASSSGGANYGYTF

D: .
V: TRBV6-1
length: 17
size: .
J: TRBJ2-7
DNA: TGTGCCAGCAGTGAATTCTTAACGTGGGATACCAGGAGCGAGCAGTACTTC
CDR3: CASSEFLTWDTRSEQYF

D: TRBD1
V: TRBV7-2
length: 13
size: .
J: TRBJ1-2
DNA: TGTGCCAGCAGCCGGGACAGGGACTATGGCTACACCTTC
CDR3: CASSRDRDYGYTF

D: TRBD1
V: TRBV5-4
length: 13
size: few
J: TRBJ2-7
DNA: TGTGCCAGCAGCCGGACAGGCTCCTACGAGCAGTACTTC
CDR3: CASSRTGSYEQYF

D: .
V: TRBV28
length: 13
size: few
J: TRBJ1-2
DNA: TGCTCCGCCGTTGGAGGGGGGCACTATGGCTACACCTTC
CDR3: CSAVGGGHYGYTF

D: .
V: TRBV2
length: 14
size: many
J: TRBJ1-4
DNA: TGTGCCAGCAATGGCGGGACGGCGAATGAAAAACTGTTTTTT
CDR3: CASNGGTANEKLFF

D: .
V: TRBV29-1
length: 15
size: few
J: TRBJ2-4
DNA: TGCAGCGTTGTTCCTTTACAGAGAACCAAAAACATTCAGTACTTC
CDR3: CSVVPLQRTKNIQYF

D: TRBD2
V: TRBV5-4
length: 16
size: .
J: TRBJ2-1
DNA: TGTGCCAGCAGCCCCTTTACTAGCGCCTCCTACAATGAGCAGTTCTTC
CDR3: CASSPFTSASYNEQFF

D: .
V: TRBV7-9
length: 13
size: .
J: TRBJ2-5
DNA: TGTGCCAGCAGCTTTGGGGGAGCGGAGACCCAGTACTTC
CDR3: CASSFGGAETQYF

D: .
V: TRBV28
length: 14
size: .
J: TRBJ2-1
DNA: TGTGCCAGCACCACCCCAGGGTCCTACAATGAGCAGTTCTTC
CDR3: CASTTPGSYNEQFF

D: .
V: TRBV5-1
length: 14
size: few
J: TRBJ1-1
DNA: TGCGCCAGCAGCTTGCTTAATGTGAACACTGAAGCTTTCTTT
CDR3: CASSLLNVNTEAFF

D: .
V: TRBV4-1
length: 16
size: .
J: TRBJ2-3
DNA: TGCGCCAGCAGCCAAGAGCGGACACTTAGCACAGATACGCAGTATTTT
CDR3: CASSQERTLSTDTQYF

D: .
V: TRBV6-5
length: 15
size: many
J: TRBJ1-1
DNA: TGTGCCAGCAGTCCCCTAGGGGGGGCCCACACTGAAGCTTTCTTT
CDR3: CASSPLGGAHTEAFF

D: TRBD1
V: TRBV5-1
length: 15
size: .
J: TRBJ2-7
DNA: TGCGCCAGCAGCCCAGACAGGGCGAAGATAGAGGAGCAGTACTTC
CDR3: CASSPDRAKIEEQYF

D: TRBD2
V: TRBV19
length: 16
size: many
J: TRBJ2-1
DNA: TGTGCCAGTAGTATGCGGACTAGCGGCACGCACAATGAGCAGTTCTTC
CDR3: CASSMRTSGTHNEQFF

D: .
V: TRBV7-2
length: 14
size: .
J: TRBJ2-4
DNA: TGTGCCAGCAGCTCTCACCTGATCAAAAACATTCAGTACTTC
CDR3: CASSSHLIKNIQYF

D: TRBD1
V: TRBV7-2
length: 15
size: .
J: TRBJ1-5
DNA: TGTGCCAGCAGCTTAGATTGGGGACAGTACCAGCCCCAGCATTTT
CDR3: CASSLDWGQYQPQHF

D: .
V: TRBV7-8
length: 14
size: few
J: TRBJ1-1
DNA: TGTGCCAGCAGCTTAGCCCAGGGGTACACTGAAGCTTTCTTT
CDR3: CASSLAQGYTEAFF

D: TRBD1
V: TRBV27
length: 15
size: .
J: TRBJ2-1
DNA: TGTGCCATCAGTGATATGGGGGACAGCTACAATGAGCAGTTCTTC
CDR3: CAISDMGDSYNEQFF

D: .
V: TRBV4-1
length: 15
size: few
J: TRBJ2-2
DNA: TGCGCCAGCAGCCCCTGGGGACAGAACACCGGGGAGCTGTTTTTT
CDR3: CASSPWGQNTGELFF

D: .
V: TRBV7-2
length: 12
size: .
J: TRBJ2-1
DNA: TGTGCCAGCAGCTTACTGGGGTCAGAGCAGTTCTTC
CDR3: CASSLLGSEQFF

D: .
V: TRBV5-1
length: 14
size: many
J: TRBJ2-5
DNA: TGCGCCAGCAGCTTTAGGGGGAGCCAAGAGACCCAGTACTTC
CDR3: CASSFRGSQETQYF

D: .
V: TRBV28
length: 15
size: .
J: TRBJ1-3
DNA: TGTGCCAGCAGCCCCCCTCTGATTCTAGGAAACACCATATATTTT
CDR3: CASSPPLILGNTIYF

D: TRBD1
V: TRBV9
length: 15
size: few
J: TRBJ1-1
DNA: TGTGCCAGCAGCGTAGCGGGACAGCCTAACACTGAAGCTTTCTTT
CDR3: CASSVAGQPNTEAFF

D: .
V: TRBV11-1
length: 16
size: few
J: TRBJ2-5
DNA: TGTGCCAGCAGCTTGGGCCCGTCAGAGGCCCAAGAGACCCAGTACTTC
CDR3: CASSLGPSEAQETQYF

D: .
V: TRBV10-3
length: 13
size: .
J: TRBJ1-2
DNA: TGTGCCATCAGTGAGAAGCCTAACTATGGCTACACCTTC
CDR3: CAISEKPNYGYTF

D: .
V: TRBV4-2
length: 12
size: few
J: TRBJ2-7
DNA: TGTGCCAGCAGCCAAGATTATTACGAGCAGTACTTC
CDR3: CASSQDYYEQYF

D: TRBD2
V: TRBV6-5
length: 12
size: .
J: TRBJ2-3
DNA: TGTGCCAGCAGGACTAGCTCAGATACGCAGTATTTT
CDR3: CASRTSSDTQYF

D: .
V: TRBV28
length: 14
size: .
J: TRBJ2-7
DNA: TGTGCCAGCAGTCTGACGGGGAGCTCCTACGAGCAGTACTTC
CDR3: CASSLTGSSYEQYF

D: .
V: TRBV11-2
length: 16
size: few
J: TRBJ1-1
DNA: TGTGCCAGCAGCTTAGGTAGCACAGCGGGGAACACTGAAGCTTTCTTT
CDR3: CASSLGSTAGNTEAFF

D: TRBD1
V: TRBV5-1
length: 14
size: .
J: TRBJ2-2
DNA: TGCGCCAGCAGCCTGGGACAGCGTACCGGGGAGCTGTTTTTT
CDR3: CASSLGQRTGELFF

D: .
V: TRBV9
length: 14
size: .
J: TRBJ1-1
DNA: TGTGCCAGCAGCTTCCAGCCGGGTAACACTGAAGCTTTCTTT
CDR3: CASSFQPGNTEAFF

D: .
V: TRBV1
length: 16
size: .
J: TRBJ2-4
DNA: TGCACCAGCAGCCCCCTGCTAGCGGCAGCCAAAAACATTCAGTACTTC
CDR3: CTSSPLLAAAKNIQYF

D: .
V: TRBV28
length: 13
size: .
J: TRBJ2-7
DNA: TGTGCCAGCAGTCCCGGACAAGACTACGAGCAGTACTTC
CDR3: CASSPGQDYEQYF

D: .
V: TRBV6-1
length: 13
size: .
J: TRBJ1-5
DNA: TGTGCCAGCAGTGTACAGGAGAATCAGCCCCAGCATTTT
CDR3: CASSVQENQPQHF

D: .
V: TRBV4-3
length: 16
size: few
J: TRBJ1-3
DNA: TGCGCCAGCAGCCCTTCAGGGGCGTTCTCTGGAAACACCATATATTTT
CDR3: CASSPSGAFSGNTIYF

D: .
V: TRBV5-8
length: 15
size: .
J: TRBJ2-1
DNA: TGTGCCAGCAGTGGGCGTCTAGCGAGCTACAATGAGCAGTTCTTC
CDR3: CASSGRLASYNEQFF

D: .
V: TRBV28
length: 14
size: few
J: TRBJ1-4
DNA: TGTGCCAGCAGTTTTCCCGACCGGGGTGAAAAACTGTTTTTT
CDR3: CASSFPDRGEKLFF

D: .
V: TRBV7-8
length: 16
size: .
J: TRBJ1-5
DNA: TGTGCCAGCAGCTCCTCCAGAGGGTATAGCAATCAGCCCCAGCATTTT
CDR3: CASSSSRGYSNQPQHF

D: .
V: TRBV28
length: 16
size: few
J: TRBJ2-4
DNA: TGTGCCAGCAGCCGCACCTTCTCACAGGGAGAAAACATTCAGTACTTC
CDR3: CASSRTFSQGENIQYF

D: .
V: TRBV27
length: 12
size: few
J: TRBJ2-7
DNA: TGTGCCAGCAGGTCCCTCGGGGGCGAGCAGTACTTC
CDR3: CASRSLGGEQYF

D: TRBD1
V: TRBV27
length: 16
size: .
J: TRBJ2-1
DNA: TGTGCCAGCAGTTCTTTCCGGGACAGGGGTAGGAATGAGCAGTTCTTC
CDR3: CASSSFRDRGRNEQFF

D: TRBD2
V: TRBV5-4
length: 14
size: many
J: TRBJ2-1
DNA: TGTGCCAGCAGCTTGCGGGAGGGCCACAATGAGCAGTTCTTC
CDR3: CASSLREGHNEQFF

D: TRBD1
V: TRBV6-1
length: 17
size: few
J: TRBJ2-3
DNA: TGTGCCAGCAGTGAATTCGGGGGCAGGGGGCACGCAGATACGCAGTATTTT
CDR3: CASSEFGGRGHADTQYF

D: .
V: TRBV7-2
length: 15
size: .
J: TRBJ1-3
DNA: TGTGCCAGCAGCGAGCCGGGGTTGGCTGGAAACACCATATATTTT
CDR3: CASSEPGLAGNTIYF

D: .
V: TRBV19
length: 13
size: few
J: TRBJ2-5
DNA: TGTGCCACCCGGGACCCGGTTGGGGAGACCCAGTACTTC
CDR3: CATRDPVGETQYF

D: .
V: TRBV7-2
length: 14
size: .
J: TRBJ2-2
DNA: TGTGCCAGCAGCTTAGGTCCCGGCACCGGGGAGCTGTTTTTT
CDR3: CASSLGPGTGELFF

D: .
V: TRBV10-3
length: 15
size: .
J: TRBJ1-1
DNA: TGTGCCAGCAGTTACGAGGGGCTAGGGAACACTGAAGCTTTCTTT
CDR3: CASSYEGLGNTEAFF

D: .
V: TRBV28
length: 14
size: .
J: TRBJ2-7
DNA: TGTGCCACATGCTTACAGGGCCCCTCCTACGAGCAGTACTTC
CDR3: CATCLQGPSYEQYF